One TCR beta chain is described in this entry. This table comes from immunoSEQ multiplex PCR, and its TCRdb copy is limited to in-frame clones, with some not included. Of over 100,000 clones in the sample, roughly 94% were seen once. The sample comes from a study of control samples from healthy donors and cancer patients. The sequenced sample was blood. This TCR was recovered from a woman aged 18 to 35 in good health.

CDR3 DNA sequence: TGTGCCAGCAGCGTGGGACAGGGCGGTTTATGGAACACTGAAGCTTTCTTT. As protein: CASSVGQGGLWNTEAFF. The chain combines TRBV9 with TRBJ1-1; 9 bases agree with TRBD1. The CDR3 covers 17 residues. V shed 2 bases, J shed 1 base, and the junction held 9 bases outside the gene matches. CDR1 and CDR2 from the germline V gene are SGDLS and YYNGEE. Combining the CDR3 with reference TRBV9 and TRBJ1-1 gives the whole variable domain DSGVTQTPKHLITATGQRVTLRCSPRSGDLSVYWYQQSLDQGLQFLIQYYNGEERAKGNILERFSAQQFPDLHSELNLSSLELGDSALYFCASSVGQGGLWNTEAFFGQGTRLTVV.